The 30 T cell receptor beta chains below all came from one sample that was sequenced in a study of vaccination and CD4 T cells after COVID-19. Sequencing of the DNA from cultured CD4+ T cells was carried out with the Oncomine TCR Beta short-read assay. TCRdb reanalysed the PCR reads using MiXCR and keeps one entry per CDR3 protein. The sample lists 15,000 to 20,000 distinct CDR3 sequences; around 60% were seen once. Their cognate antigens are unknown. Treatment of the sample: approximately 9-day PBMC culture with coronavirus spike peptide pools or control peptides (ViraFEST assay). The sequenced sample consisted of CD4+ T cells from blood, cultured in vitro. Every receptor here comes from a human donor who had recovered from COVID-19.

The CDR3 here is CASSLRLPYNEQFF. The CDR3, as DNA: TGTGCCAGCAGCTTAAGACTGCCCTACAATGAGCAGTTCTTC. The chain employs TRBV7-8 and TRBJ2-1; D not resolved. Germline loops: CDR1 SGHVS, CDR2 FQNEAQ. This CDR3 contains 14 residues. V was pared by 2 bases and J by 2 bases, with 7 bases between.

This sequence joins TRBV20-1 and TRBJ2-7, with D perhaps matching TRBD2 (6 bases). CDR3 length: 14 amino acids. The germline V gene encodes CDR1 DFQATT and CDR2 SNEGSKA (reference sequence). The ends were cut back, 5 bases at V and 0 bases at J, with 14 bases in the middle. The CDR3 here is CSAALAMSSYEQYF. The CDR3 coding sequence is TGCAGTGCTGCTCTAGCGATGAGCTCCTACGAGCAGTACTTC.

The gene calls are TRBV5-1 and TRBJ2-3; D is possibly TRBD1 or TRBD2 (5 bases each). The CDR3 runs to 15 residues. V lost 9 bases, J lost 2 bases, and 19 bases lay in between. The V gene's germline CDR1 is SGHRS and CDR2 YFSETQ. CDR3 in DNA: TGCGCCATCAACCCGGGACGGATCCACACAGATACGCAGTATTTT. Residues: CAINPGRIHTDTQYF.

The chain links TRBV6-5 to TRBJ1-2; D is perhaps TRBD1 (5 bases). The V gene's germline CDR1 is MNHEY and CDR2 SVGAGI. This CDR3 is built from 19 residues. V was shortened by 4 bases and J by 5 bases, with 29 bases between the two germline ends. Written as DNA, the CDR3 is TGTGCCAGCAGTTCGCCCCGGGGCTCAGAGGGCCTCATGGGGTATGGCTACACCTTC. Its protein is CASSSPRGSEGLMGYGYTF.

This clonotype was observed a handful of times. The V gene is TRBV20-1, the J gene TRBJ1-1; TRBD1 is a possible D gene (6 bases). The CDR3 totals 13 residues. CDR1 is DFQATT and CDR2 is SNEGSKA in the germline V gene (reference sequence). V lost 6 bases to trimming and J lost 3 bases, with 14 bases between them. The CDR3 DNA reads TGCAGTGCAACTGACAGGCCCGACACTGAAGCTTTCTTT. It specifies CSATDRPDTEAFF.

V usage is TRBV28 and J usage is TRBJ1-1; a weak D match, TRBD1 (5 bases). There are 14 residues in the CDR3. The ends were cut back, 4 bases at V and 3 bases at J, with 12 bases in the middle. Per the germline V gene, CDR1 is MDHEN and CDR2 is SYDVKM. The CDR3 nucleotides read TGTGCCAGCAGTTCCCCGGGACCGGACACTGAAGCTTTCTTT. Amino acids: CASSSPGPDTEAFF. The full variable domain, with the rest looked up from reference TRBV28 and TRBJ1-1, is DVKVTQSSRYLVKRTGEKVFLECVQDMDHENMFWYRQDPGLGLRLIYFSYDVKMKEKGDIPEGYSVSREKKERFSLILESASTNQTSMYLCASSSPGPDTEAFFGQGTRLTVV.

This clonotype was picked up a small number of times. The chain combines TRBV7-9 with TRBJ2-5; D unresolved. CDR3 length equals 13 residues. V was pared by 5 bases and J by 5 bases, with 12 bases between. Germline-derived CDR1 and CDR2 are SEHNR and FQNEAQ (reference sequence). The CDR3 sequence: CASSPVSVETQYF. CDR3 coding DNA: TGTGCCAGCAGCCCGGTCAGTGTGGAGACCCAGTACTTC.

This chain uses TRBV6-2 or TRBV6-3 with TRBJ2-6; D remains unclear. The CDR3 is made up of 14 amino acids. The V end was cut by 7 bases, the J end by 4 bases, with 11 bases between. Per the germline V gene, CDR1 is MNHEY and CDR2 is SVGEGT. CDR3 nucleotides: TGTGCCAGCAATTGGGGTAGGGGGGCCAACGTCCTGACTTTC. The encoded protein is CASNWGRGANVLTF.

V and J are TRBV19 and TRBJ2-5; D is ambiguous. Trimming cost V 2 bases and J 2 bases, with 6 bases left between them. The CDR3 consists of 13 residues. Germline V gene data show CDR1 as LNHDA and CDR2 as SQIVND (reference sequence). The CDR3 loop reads CASSITLQETQYF. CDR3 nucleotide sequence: TGTGCCAGTAGTATAACACTGCAAGAGACCCAGTACTTC.

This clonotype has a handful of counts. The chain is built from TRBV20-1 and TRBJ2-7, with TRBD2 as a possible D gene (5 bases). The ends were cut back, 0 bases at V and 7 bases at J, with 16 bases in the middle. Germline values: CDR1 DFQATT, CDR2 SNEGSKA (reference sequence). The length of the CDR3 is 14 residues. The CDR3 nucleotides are TGCAGTGCTAGAGAGGAGGACGTTGGGCGGGAGCAGTACTTC. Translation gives CSAREEDVGREQYF.

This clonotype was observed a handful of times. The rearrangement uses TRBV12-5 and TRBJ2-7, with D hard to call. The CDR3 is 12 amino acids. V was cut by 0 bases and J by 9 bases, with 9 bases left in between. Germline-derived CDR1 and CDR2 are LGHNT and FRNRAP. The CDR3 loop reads CASGLVVGLQYF. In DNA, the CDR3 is TGTGCTAGTGGTTTGGTGGTCGGGCTGCAGTACTTC.

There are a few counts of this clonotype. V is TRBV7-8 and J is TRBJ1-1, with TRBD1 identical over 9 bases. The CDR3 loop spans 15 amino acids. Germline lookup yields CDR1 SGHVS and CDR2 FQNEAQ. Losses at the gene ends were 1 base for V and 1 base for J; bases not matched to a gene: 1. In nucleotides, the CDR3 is TGTGCCAGCAGCTTAGGGGGACAGGGGAACACTGAAGCTTTCTTT. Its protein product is CASSLGGQGNTEAFF.

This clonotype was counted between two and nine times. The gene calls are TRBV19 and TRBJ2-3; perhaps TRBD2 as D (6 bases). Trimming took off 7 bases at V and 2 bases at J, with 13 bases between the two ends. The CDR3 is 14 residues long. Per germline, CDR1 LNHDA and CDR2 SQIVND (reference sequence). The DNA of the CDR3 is TGTGCCAGTAAAGGAGTAGCGGACACAGATACGCAGTATTTT. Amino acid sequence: CASKGVADTDTQYF.

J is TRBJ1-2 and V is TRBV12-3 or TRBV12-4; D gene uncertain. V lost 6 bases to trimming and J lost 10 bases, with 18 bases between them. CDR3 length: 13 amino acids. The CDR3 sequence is CASSLGVSIPYTF. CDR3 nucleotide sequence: TGTGCCAGCAGCCTGGGTGTCAGCATCCCCTACACCTTC.

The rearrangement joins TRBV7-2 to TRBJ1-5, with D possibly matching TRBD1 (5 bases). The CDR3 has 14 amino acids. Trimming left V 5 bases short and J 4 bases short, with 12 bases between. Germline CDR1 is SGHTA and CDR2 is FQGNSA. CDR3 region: CASSLTTVNQPQHF. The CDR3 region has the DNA TGTGCCAGCAGCCTAACGACAGTAAATCAGCCCCAGCATTTT.

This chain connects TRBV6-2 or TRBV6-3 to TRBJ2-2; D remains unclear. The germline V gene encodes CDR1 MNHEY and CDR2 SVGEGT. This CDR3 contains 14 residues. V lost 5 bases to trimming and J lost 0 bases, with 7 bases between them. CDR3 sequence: CASSLASNTGELFF. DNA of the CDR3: TGTGCCAGCAGTCTGGCCTCGAACACCGGGGAGCTGTTTTTT.

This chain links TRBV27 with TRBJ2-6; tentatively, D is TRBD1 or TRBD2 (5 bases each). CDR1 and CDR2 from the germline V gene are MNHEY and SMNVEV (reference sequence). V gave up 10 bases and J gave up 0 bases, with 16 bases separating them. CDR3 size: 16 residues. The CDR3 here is CATARGRGSGANVLTF. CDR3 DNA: TGTGCCACCGCGAGGGGACGGGGCTCTGGGGCCAACGTCCTGACTTTC.

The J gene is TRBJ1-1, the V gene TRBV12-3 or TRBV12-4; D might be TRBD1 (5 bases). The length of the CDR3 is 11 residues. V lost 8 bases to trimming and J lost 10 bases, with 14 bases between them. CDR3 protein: CASARGGGAFF. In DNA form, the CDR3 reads TGTGCCAGCGCCCGGGGGGGGGGAGCTTTCTTT.

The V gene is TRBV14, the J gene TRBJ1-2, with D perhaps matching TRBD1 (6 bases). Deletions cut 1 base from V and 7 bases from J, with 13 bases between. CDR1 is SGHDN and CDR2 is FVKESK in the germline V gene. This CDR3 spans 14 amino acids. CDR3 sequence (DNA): TGTGCCAGCAGCCAAGGGTTGAAGGGGGTTGGCTACACCTTC. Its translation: CASSQGLKGVGYTF. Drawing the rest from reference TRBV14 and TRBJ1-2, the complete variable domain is EAGVTQFPSHSVIEKGQTVTLRCDPISGHDNLYWYRRVMGKEIKFLLHFVKESKQDESGMPNNRFLAERTGGTYSTLKVQPAELEDSGVYFCASSQGLKGVGYTFGSGTRLTVV.

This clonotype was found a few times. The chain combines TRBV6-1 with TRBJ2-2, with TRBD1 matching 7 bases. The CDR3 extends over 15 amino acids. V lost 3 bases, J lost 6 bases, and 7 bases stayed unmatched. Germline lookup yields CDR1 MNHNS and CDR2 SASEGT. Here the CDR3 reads CASSDWAGGAGELFF. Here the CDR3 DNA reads TGTGCCAGCAGTGATTGGGCAGGGGGAGCCGGGGAGCTGTTTTTT.

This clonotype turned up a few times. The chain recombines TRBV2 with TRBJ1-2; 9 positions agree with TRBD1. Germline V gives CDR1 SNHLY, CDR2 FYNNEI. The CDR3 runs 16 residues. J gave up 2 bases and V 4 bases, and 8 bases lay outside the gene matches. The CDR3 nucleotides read TGTGCCAGCAGTGGGACAGGGGTCCCCTCCAACTATGGCTACACCTTC. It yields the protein CASSGTGVPSNYGYTF.

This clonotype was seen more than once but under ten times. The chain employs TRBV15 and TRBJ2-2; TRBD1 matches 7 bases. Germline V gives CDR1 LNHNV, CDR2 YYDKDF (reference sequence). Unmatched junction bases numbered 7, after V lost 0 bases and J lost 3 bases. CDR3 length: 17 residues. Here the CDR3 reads CATSRDHATGYTGELFF. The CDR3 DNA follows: TGTGCCACCAGCAGAGATCATGCGACAGGGTACACCGGGGAGCTGTTTTTT. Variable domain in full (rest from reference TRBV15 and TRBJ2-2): DAMVIQNPRYQVTQFGKPVTLSCSQTLNHNVMYWYQQKSSQAPKLLFHYYDKDFNNEADTPDNFQSRRPNTSFCFLDIRSPGLGDTAMYLCATSRDHATGYTGELFFGEGSRLTVL.

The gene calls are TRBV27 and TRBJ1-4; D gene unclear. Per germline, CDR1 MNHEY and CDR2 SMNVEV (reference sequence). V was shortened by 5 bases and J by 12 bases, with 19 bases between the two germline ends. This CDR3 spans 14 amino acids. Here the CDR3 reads CASSSLLEGAELFF. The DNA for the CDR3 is TGTGCCAGCAGTAGCCTCCTAGAGGGAGCGGAACTGTTTTTT.

CDR3 sequence reads: CASKRQPNTEAFF. CDR3 bases: TGTGCCAGCAAAAGACAGCCAAACACTGAAGCTTTCTTT. This chain links TRBV27 with TRBJ1-1; tentative D call: TRBD1 (5 bases). V lost 7 bases and J 2 bases, leaving 11 bases between the germline ends. The germline V gene encodes CDR1 MNHEY and CDR2 SMNVEV (reference sequence). This CDR3 spans 13 amino acids.

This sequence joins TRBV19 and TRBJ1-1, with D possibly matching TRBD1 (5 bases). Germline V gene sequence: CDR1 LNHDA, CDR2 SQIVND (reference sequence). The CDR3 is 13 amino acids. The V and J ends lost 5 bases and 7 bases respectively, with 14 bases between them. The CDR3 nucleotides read TGTGCCAGTAGTTCCGAACTACAGGTTGAAGCTTTCTTT. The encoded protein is CASSSELQVEAFF.

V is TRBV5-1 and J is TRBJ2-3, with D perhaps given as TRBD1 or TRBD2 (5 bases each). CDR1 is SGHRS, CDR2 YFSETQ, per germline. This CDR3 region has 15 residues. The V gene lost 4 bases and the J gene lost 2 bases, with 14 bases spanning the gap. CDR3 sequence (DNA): TGCGCCAGCAGCCGTTCGGGGCCTTTCACAGATACGCAGTATTTT. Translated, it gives CASSRSGPFTDTQYF.

CDR3 region: CASSLSRLSGANVLTF. CDR3 bases: TGTGCCAGCAGCCTCTCCAGGCTCTCTGGGGCCAACGTCCTGACTTTC. The gene calls are TRBV12-3 or TRBV12-4 and TRBJ2-6; the D is unclear. This CDR3 spans 16 amino acids. Trimming removed 6 bases at V and 0 bases at J, with 12 bases between.

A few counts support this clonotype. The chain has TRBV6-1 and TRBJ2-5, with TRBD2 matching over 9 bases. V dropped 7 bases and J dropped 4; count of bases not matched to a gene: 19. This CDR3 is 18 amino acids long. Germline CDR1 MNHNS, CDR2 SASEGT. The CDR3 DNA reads TGTGCCAGCACCACATCAGGCGGGAGGGCCCAGGAGGGAGAGACCCAGTACTTC. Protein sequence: CASTTSGGRAQEGETQYF.

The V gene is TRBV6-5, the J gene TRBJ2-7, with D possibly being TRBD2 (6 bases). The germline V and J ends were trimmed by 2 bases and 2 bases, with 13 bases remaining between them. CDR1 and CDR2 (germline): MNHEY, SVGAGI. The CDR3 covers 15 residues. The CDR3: CASSYGGGVPYEQYF. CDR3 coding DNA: TGTGCCAGCAGTTACGGAGGCGGGGTCCCCTACGAGCAGTACTTC.

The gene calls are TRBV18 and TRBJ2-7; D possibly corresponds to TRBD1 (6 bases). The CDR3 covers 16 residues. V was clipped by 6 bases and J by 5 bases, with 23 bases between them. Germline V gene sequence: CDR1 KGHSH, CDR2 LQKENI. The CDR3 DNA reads TGTGCCAGCTCTCCCGGTCGTGTACAGGGTGGGGACGAGCAGTACTTC. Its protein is CASSPGRVQGGDEQYF.